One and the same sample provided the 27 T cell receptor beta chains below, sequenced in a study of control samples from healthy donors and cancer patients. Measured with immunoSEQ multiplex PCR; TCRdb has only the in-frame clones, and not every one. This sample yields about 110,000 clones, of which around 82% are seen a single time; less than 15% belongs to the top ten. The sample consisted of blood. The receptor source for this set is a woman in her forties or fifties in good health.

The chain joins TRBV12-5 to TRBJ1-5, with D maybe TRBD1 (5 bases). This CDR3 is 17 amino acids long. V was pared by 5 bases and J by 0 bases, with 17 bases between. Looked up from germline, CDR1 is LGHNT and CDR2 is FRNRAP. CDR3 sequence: CASGEYTGPYSNQPQHF. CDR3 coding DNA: TGTGCTAGTGGTGAATACACAGGACCCTATAGCAATCAGCCCCAGCATTTT.

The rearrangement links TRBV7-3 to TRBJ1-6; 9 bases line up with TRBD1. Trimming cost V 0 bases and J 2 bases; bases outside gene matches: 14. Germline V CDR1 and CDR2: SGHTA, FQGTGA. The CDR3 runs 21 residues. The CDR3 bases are TGTGCCAGCAGCTTAACCTCCTTCCCGGGACAGGGAAACCCCTATAATTCACCCCTCCACTTT. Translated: CASSLTSFPGQGNPYNSPLHF.

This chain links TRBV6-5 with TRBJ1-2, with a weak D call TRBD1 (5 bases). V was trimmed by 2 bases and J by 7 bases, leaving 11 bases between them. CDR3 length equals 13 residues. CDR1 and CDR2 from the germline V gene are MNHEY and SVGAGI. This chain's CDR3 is CASSYTTQGGYTF. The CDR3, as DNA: TGTGCCAGCAGTTACACGACGCAGGGTGGCTACACCTTC.

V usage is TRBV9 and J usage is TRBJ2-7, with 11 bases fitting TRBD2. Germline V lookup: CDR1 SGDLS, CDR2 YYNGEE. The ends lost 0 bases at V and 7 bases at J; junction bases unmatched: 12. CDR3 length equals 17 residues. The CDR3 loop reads CASSVGVVGLAGGEQYF. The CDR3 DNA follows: TGTGCCAGCAGCGTAGGGGTCGTTGGGCTAGCGGGGGGTGAGCAGTACTTC.

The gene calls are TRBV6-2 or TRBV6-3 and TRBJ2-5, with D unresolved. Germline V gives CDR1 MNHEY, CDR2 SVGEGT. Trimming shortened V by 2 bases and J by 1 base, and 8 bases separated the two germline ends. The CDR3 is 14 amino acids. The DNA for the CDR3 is TGTGCCAGCAGTTACGAAGCCAGCCAAGAGACCCAGTACTTC. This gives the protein CASSYEASQETQYF.

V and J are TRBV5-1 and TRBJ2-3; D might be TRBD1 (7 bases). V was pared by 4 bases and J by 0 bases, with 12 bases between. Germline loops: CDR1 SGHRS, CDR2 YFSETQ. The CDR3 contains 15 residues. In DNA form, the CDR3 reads TGCGCCAGCAGCGGAGGGACAGAGAGCACAGATACGCAGTATTTT. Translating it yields CASSGGTESTDTQYF.

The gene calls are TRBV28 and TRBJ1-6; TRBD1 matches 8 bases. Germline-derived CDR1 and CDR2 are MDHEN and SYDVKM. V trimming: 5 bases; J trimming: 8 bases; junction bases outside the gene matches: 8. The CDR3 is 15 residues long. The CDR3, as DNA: TGTGCCAGCAGTAAACAGACAGGGGATTATTCACCCCTCCACTTT. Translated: CASSKQTGDYSPLHF.

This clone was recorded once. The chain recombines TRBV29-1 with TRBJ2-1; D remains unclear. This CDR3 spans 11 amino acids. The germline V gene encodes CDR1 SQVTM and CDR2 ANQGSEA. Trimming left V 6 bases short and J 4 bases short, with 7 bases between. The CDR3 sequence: CSVEQYNEQFF. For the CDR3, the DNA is TGCAGCGTGGAGCAGTACAATGAGCAGTTCTTC.

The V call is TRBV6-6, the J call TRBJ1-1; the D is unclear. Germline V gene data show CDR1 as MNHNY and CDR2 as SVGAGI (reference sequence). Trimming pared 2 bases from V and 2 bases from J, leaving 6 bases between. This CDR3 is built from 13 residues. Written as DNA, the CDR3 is TGTGCCAGCAGTTACGAACACAACACTGAAGCTTTCTTT. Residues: CASSYEHNTEAFF.

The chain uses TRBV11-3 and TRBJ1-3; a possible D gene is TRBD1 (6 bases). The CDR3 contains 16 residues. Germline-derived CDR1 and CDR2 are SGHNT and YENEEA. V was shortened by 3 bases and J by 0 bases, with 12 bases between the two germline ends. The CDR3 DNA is TGTGCCAGCAGCTTGGACAGCTCCCTCTCTGGAAACACCATATATTTT. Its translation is CASSLDSSLSGNTIYF.

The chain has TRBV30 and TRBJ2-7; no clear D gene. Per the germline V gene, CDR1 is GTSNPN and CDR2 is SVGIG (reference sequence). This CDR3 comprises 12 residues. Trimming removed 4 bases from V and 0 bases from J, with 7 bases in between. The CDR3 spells CAWKSASYEQYF. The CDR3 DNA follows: TGTGCCTGGAAAAGCGCCTCCTACGAGCAGTACTTC.

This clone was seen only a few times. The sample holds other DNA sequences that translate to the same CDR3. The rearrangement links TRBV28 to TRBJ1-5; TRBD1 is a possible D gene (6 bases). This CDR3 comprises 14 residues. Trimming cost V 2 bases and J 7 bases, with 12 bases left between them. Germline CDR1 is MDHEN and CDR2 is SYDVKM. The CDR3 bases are TGTGCCAGCAGTTTACGTGGCGGGGGCCAGCCCCAGCATTTT. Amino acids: CASSLRGGGQPQHF.

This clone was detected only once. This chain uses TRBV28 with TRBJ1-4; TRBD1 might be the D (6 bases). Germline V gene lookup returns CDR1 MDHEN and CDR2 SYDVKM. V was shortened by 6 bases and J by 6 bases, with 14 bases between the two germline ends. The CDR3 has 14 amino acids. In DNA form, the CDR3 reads TGTGCCAGCAGGATGGCCGGGACACATGAAAAACTGTTTTTT. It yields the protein CASRMAGTHEKLFF. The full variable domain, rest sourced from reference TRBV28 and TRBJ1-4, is DVKVTQSSRYLVKRTGEKVFLECVQDMDHENMFWYRQDPGLGLRLIYFSYDVKMKEKGDIPEGYSVSREKKERFSLILESASTNQTSMYLCASRMAGTHEKLFFGSGTQLSVL.

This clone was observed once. The CDR3 sequence: CASSQGQFAEAFF. Written as DNA, the CDR3 is TGTGCCAGCAGCCAAGGACAGTTCGCTGAAGCTTTCTTT. The chain employs TRBV7-9 and TRBJ1-1, with D maybe TRBD1 (6 bases). The length of the CDR3 is 13 residues. Trimming took 5 bases from V and 6 from J, leaving 13 bases between them. Germline CDR1 and CDR2: SEHNR and FQNEAQ (reference sequence).

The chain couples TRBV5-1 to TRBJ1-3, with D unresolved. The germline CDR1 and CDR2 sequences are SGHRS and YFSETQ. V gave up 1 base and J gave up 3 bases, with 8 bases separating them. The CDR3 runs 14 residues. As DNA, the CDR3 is TGCGCCAGCAGCTTGAGCAGGAGTGGAAACACCATATATTTT. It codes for CASSLSRSGNTIYF. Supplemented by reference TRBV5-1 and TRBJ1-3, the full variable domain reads KAGVTQTPRYLIKTRGQQVTLSCSPISGHRSVSWYQQTPGQGLQFLFEYFSETQRNKGNFPGRFSGRQFSNSRSEMNVSTLELGDSALYLCASSLSRSGNTIYFGEGSWLTVV.

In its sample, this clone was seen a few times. CDR3 sequence: CAWSVRGVGNEQFF. The DNA for the CDR3 is TGTGCCTGGAGTGTACGAGGAGTAGGTAATGAGCAGTTCTTC. The chain couples TRBV30 to TRBJ2-1, with D unresolved. Germline CDR1 GTSNPN, CDR2 SVGIG (reference sequence). The V gene lost 0 bases and the J gene lost 7 bases, with 13 bases spanning the gap. This CDR3 comprises 14 residues.

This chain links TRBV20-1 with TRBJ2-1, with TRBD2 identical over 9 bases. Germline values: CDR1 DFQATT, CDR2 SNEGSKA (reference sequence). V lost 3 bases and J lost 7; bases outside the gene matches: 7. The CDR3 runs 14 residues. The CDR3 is CSASRLAGLNEQFF. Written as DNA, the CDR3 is TGCAGTGCTAGTCGGCTAGCGGGGTTAAATGAGCAGTTCTTC.

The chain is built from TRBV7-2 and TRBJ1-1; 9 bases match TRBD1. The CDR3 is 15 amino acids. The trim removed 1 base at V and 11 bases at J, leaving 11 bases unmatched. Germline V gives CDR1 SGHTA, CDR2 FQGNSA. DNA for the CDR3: TGTGCCAGCAGCTTAGATCCGACAGGGGGTTTTGAGGCTTTCTTT. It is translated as CASSLDPTGGFEAFF. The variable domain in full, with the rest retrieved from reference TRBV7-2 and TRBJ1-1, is GAGVSQSPSNKVTEKGKDVELRCDPISGHTALYWYRQSLGQGLEFLIYFQGNSAPDKSGLPSDRFSAERTGGSVSTLTIQRTQQEDSAVYLCASSLDPTGGFEAFFGQGTRLTVV.

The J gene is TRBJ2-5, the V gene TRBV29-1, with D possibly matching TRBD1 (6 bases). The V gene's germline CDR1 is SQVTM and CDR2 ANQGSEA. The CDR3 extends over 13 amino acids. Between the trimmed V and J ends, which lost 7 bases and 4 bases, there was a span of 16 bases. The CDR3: CSGSTGKGETQYF. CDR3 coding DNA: TGCAGCGGTTCGACAGGAAAGGGAGAGACCCAGTACTTC.

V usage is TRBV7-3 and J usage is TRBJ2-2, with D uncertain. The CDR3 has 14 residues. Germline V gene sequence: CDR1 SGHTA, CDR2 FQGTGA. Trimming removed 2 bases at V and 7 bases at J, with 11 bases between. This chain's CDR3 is CASSLLAPGGELFF. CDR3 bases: TGTGCCAGCAGCTTACTTGCCCCAGGCGGGGAGCTGTTTTTT.

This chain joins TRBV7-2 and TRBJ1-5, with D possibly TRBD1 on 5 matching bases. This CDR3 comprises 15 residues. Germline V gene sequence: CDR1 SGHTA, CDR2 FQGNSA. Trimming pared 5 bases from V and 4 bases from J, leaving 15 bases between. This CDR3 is CASSTAPGGNQPQHF. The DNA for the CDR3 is TGTGCCAGCAGCACCGCGCCGGGGGGAAATCAGCCCCAGCATTTT.

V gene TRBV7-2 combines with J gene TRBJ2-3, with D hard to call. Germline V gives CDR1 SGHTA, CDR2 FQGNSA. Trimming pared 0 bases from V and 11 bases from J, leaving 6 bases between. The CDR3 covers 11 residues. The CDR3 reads CASSLAVGQYF. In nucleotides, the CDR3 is TGTGCCAGCAGCTTAGCGGTGGGGCAGTATTTT.

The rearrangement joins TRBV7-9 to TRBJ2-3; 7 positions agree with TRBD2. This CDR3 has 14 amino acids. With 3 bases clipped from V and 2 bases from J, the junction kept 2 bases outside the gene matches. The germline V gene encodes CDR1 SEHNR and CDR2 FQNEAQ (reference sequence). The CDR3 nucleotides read TGTGCCAGCAGCTTCGCGGGAGTCACAGATACGCAGTATTTT. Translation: CASSFAGVTDTQYF.

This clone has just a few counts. The CDR3 DNA follows: TGTGCCAGCAGTTCGGTTTGGGTGGATACGCAGTATTTT. Amino acid sequence: CASSSVWVDTQYF. The chain uses TRBV28 and TRBJ2-3, with D hard to call. The germline gives CDR1 MDHEN, CDR2 SYDVKM. The CDR3 extends over 13 amino acids. V dropped 4 bases and J dropped 6 bases, with 11 bases sitting between them.

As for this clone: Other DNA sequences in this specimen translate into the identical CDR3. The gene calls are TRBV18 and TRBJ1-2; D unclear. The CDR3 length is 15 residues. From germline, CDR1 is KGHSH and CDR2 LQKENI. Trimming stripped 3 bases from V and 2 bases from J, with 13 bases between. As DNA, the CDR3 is TGTGCCAGCTCACCTCGCCCTCCACCGAACTATGGCTACACCTTC. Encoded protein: CASSPRPPPNYGYTF.

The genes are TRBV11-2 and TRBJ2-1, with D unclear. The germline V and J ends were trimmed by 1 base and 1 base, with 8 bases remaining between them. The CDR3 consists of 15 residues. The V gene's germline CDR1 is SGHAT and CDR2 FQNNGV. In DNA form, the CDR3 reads TGTGCCAGCAGCTTAGTTTCCAGTTCCTACAATGAGCAGTTCTTC. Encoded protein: CASSLVSSSYNEQFF.

CDR3 DNA: TGTGCCAGCAGCCCAAGGAGCGGGCCCTACCAAAGCGAGCAGTTCTTC. This sequence encodes CASSPRSGPYQSEQFF. The chain is built from TRBV3-1 (or the pseudogene TRBV3-2) and TRBJ2-1; D possibly corresponds to TRBD2 (6 bases). CDR1 and CDR2 (germline): LGHDT, YNNKEL (reference sequence). V was clipped by 4 bases and J by 10 bases, with 23 bases between them. The CDR3 runs to 16 residues.